These 12 T cell receptor beta chains came from one sample sequenced in a study of PD-1 blockade in classical Hodgkin lymphoma. TCRdb's copy holds only in-frame clones and misses some; the assay was immunoSEQ multiplex PCR. The sample has more than 40,000 clones; roughly 70% are singletons. Every patient experienced relapse after autologous stem cell transplantation, and brentuximab vedotin exposure varied. The source was peripheral blood mononuclear cells (PBMCs), collected at baseline. The receptors come from a human donor with classical Hodgkin lymphoma.

The chain has TRBV29-1 and TRBJ2-7, with D perhaps matching TRBD2 (5 bases). Deletions cut 6 bases from V and 1 base from J, with 10 bases between. CDR1 SQVTM and CDR2 ANQGSEA come from the germline V gene. CDR3 length equals 12 residues. The CDR3 region is CSVAGQSYEQYF. The CDR3 bases are TGCAGCGTCGCGGGCCAGTCCTACGAGCAGTACTTC.

This clone was recorded a few times. The chain has TRBV7-2 and TRBJ1-5; 9 nucleotides match TRBD1. This CDR3 comprises 16 residues. The trim removed 5 bases at V and 5 bases at J, leaving 10 bases unmatched. Germline V gives CDR1 SGHTA, CDR2 FQGNSA. The CDR3 loop is CASSLKAGQGHQPQHF. CDR3 in DNA: TGTGCCAGCAGCCTCAAGGCGGGACAGGGACATCAGCCCCAGCATTTT.

The V gene is TRBV11-3, the J gene TRBJ2-5, with D perhaps TRBD1 (6 bases). This CDR3 is 18 amino acids long. Trimming left V 5 bases short and J 1 base short, with 23 bases between. CDR1 is SGHNT, CDR2 YENEEA, per germline. CDR3 region: CASSLPMDRRPPQETQYF. The CDR3 DNA reads TGTGCCAGCAGCCTACCAATGGACAGACGGCCACCCCAAGAGACCCAGTACTTC.

The J gene is TRBJ2-1, the V gene TRBV6-5, with D perhaps TRBD2 (5 bases). V was cut by 6 bases and J by 6 bases, with 18 bases left in between. CDR3 size: 15 residues. Germline V gene sequence: CDR1 MNHEY, CDR2 SVGAGI. The CDR3 DNA follows: TGTGCCAGCAGCCTACTTGAGGGAAGTGCCAATGAGCAGTTCTTC. Translation: CASSLLEGSANEQFF.

Only one count was recorded for this clone. CDR3 region: CASRFTGDTEAFF. CDR3 in DNA: TGTGCCAGCAGATTCACAGGGGACACTGAAGCTTTCTTT. The chain joins TRBV7-3 to TRBJ1-1; 7 bases align to TRBD1. Germline V lookup: CDR1 SGHTA, CDR2 FQGTGA. J was trimmed by 3 bases and V by 6 bases; bases with no gene match: 4. The CDR3 covers 13 residues.

The sample holds a few counts of this clone. V is TRBV4-3 and J is TRBJ2-5, with D unresolved. From germline, CDR1 is LGHNA and CDR2 YSLEER. V gave up 1 base and J gave up 4 bases, with 13 bases separating them. The CDR3 is made up of 15 amino acids. CDR3 DNA: TGCGCCAGCAGCCAAGGTCTGGACGGCGGAGAGACCCAGTACTTC. It is translated as CASSQGLDGGETQYF.

The chain carries TRBV19 and TRBJ1-1, with a tentative D call TRBD1 (6 bases). The germline V gene encodes CDR1 LNHDA and CDR2 SQIVND (reference sequence). This CDR3 is 14 amino acids long. Between the trimmed V and J ends, which lost 4 bases and 5 bases, there was a span of 14 bases. The CDR3 region is CASSNWRGRTEAFF. CDR3 in DNA: TGTGCCAGTAGTAATTGGAGGGGGAGGACTGAAGCTTTCTTT.

Remarks on this clone: The junction differs from germline at one of its ends, possibly a read error. Other DNA sequences in this sample translate to the same CDR3. The V gene is TRBV30, the J gene TRBJ1-4; no reliable D call. Germline V CDR1 and CDR2: GTSNPN, SVGIG (reference sequence). The CDR3 has 15 residues. This chain's CDR3 is CARQDGFATNEKLFF. The CDR3, as DNA: TGTGCCCGTCAGGACGGGTTTGCAACTAATGAAAAACTGTTTTTC.

The J gene is TRBJ1-1, the V gene TRBV10-3; 11 positions agree with TRBD1. The V gene's germline CDR1 is ENHRY and CDR2 SYGVKD. This CDR3 has 16 amino acids. The ends lost 3 bases at V and 0 bases at J; junction bases unmatched: 3. The DNA for the CDR3 is TGTGCCATCAGTGATTGGACAGGGGGCGTGAACACTGAAGCTTTCTTT. This gives the protein CAISDWTGGVNTEAFF.

This CDR3 is CASSHRGQGASGAAYEQYF. CDR3 nucleotide sequence: TGCGCCAGCAGCCATAGAGGACAGGGGGCTTCCGGGGCCGCCTACGAGCAGTACTTC. This chain links TRBV5-1 with TRBJ2-7; TRBD1 aligns across 11 bases. V shed 4 bases, J shed 2 bases, and the junction held 17 bases outside the gene matches. The germline V gene encodes CDR1 SGHRS and CDR2 YFSETQ. The length of the CDR3 is 19 residues.

The V gene is TRBV27, the J gene TRBJ1-6; a possible D gene is TRBD1 (5 bases). The CDR3 has 17 residues. The V gene lost 5 bases and the J gene lost 7 bases, with 21 bases spanning the gap. Germline values: CDR1 MNHEY, CDR2 SMNVEV (reference sequence). For the CDR3, the DNA is TGTGCCAGCAGTCCGACGAGGGCTAGGGGCGACAATTCACCCCTCCACTTT. Protein: CASSPTRARGDNSPLHF.

This sequence joins TRBV11-2 and TRBJ2-7; no clear D gene. The CDR3 is 15 residues long. CDR1 is SGHAT and CDR2 is FQNNGV in the germline V gene. The ends were cut back, 1 base at V and 3 bases at J, with 13 bases in the middle. CDR3 loop: CASSLADPTYYEQYF. The CDR3 DNA is TGTGCCAGCAGCTTAGCGGATCCCACCTACTACGAGCAGTACTTC. Filled out from reference TRBV11-2 and TRBJ2-7, the complete variable domain reads EAGVAQSPRYKIIEKRQSVAFWCNPISGHATLYWYQQILGQGPKLLIQFQNNGVVDDSQLPKDRFSAERLKGVDSTLKIQPAKLEDSAVYLCASSLADPTYYEQYFGPGTRLTVT.